A single sample gave rise to the 28 T cell receptor beta chains below, sequenced in a study of T cell changes during pregnancy in multiple sclerosis. TCRdb's copy holds only in-frame clones and misses some; the assay was immunoSEQ multiplex PCR. Here the sample spans about 40,000 clones, about 88% being singletons. Source: CD8+ T cells from peripheral blood mononuclear cells, taken in the first trimester of pregnancy. The receptor set was obtained from a female donor with multiple sclerosis, enrolled in a pregnancy study.

J is TRBJ2-3 and V is TRBV4-3, with 12 bases that match TRBD2. CDR3 size: 18 residues. Germline lookup yields CDR1 LGHNA and CDR2 YSLEER. The V segment lost 2 bases and the J segment 2 bases; nucleotides outside the gene matches: 8. The DNA for the CDR3 is TGCGCCAGCAGCCAATCACGGACTAGCGGGACAACCACAGATACGCAGTATTTT. As protein: CASSQSRTSGTTTDTQYF.

V is TRBV5-1 and J is TRBJ2-7, with TRBD1 as a possible D gene (6 bases). CDR3 size: 17 residues. V dropped 0 bases and J dropped 1 base, with 17 bases sitting between them. Germline CDR1 and CDR2: SGHRS and YFSETQ. CDR3 sequence: CASSLGWVTTGSYEQYF. CDR3 nucleotide sequence: TGCGCCAGCAGCTTGGGTTGGGTGACGACAGGATCCTACGAGCAGTACTTC. The entire variable domain, with the rest obtained from reference TRBV5-1 and TRBJ2-7, is as follows: KAGVTQTPRYLIKTRGQQVTLSCSPISGHRSVSWYQQTPGQGLQFLFEYFSETQRNKGNFPGRFSGRQFSNSRSEMNVSTLELGDSALYLCASSLGWVTTGSYEQYFGPGTRLTVT.

The CDR3 DNA follows: TGTGCCAGCAGCCCCGGACAGAACACTGAAGCTTTCTTT. Encoded protein: CASSPGQNTEAFF. This chain links TRBV5-5 with TRBJ1-1; D is perhaps TRBD1 (5 bases). V was shortened by 4 bases and J by 1 base, with 8 bases between the two germline ends. This CDR3 comprises 13 residues. Germline V lookup: CDR1 SGHKS, CDR2 YYEKEE (reference sequence).

The gene calls are TRBV9 and TRBJ2-2; 10 nucleotides match TRBD2. The CDR3 covers 13 residues. Germline V CDR1 and CDR2: SGDLS, YYNGEE. The trim removed 7 bases at V and 4 bases at J, leaving 1 base unmatched. CDR3 residues: CASVAGGTGELFF. The CDR3 nucleotides read TGTGCCAGCGTAGCGGGGGGCACCGGGGAGCTGTTTTTT.

The chain carries TRBV5-4 and TRBJ2-7; 10 positions agree with TRBD2. The V gene end was trimmed by 6 bases and the J gene end by 0 bases; junction bases not matched to a gene: 9. Germline V gives CDR1 SGHNT, CDR2 YYREEE (reference sequence). The CDR3 covers 16 residues. The CDR3 spells CASTLAGFDSSYEQYF. The CDR3 DNA reads TGTGCCAGCACACTAGCGGGGTTTGACAGCTCCTACGAGCAGTACTTC.

The chain employs TRBV19 and TRBJ1-1, with unresolved D. CDR3 length: 12 residues. The germline gives CDR1 LNHDA, CDR2 SQIVND (reference sequence). With 4 bases removed from V and 1 base from J, the gap between germline ends came to 4 bases. The CDR3 loop reads CASSTWNTEAFF. CDR3 DNA sequence: TGTGCCAGTAGTACCTGGAACACTGAAGCTTTCTTT. Supplemented by reference TRBV19 and TRBJ1-1, the full variable domain reads DGGITQSPKYLFRKEGQNVTLSCEQNLNHDAMYWYRQDPGQGLRLIYYSQIVNDFQKGDIAEGYSVSREKKESFPLTVTSAQKNPTAFYLCASSTWNTEAFFGQGTRLTVV.

V is TRBV6-6 and J is TRBJ2-5; TRBD2 might be the D (6 bases). Per the germline V gene, CDR1 is MNHNY and CDR2 is SVGAGI (reference sequence). The CDR3 runs 11 residues. Trimming pared 8 bases from V and 7 bases from J, leaving 11 bases between. The CDR3 nucleotides read TGTGCCAGCGTTAATAGCGGGACCCAGTACTTC. Residues: CASVNSGTQYF.

About this clone itself: Relative to the germline gene, one junction end is altered; a read error may explain this. The V call is TRBV10-3, the J call TRBJ1-2; D is ambiguous. This CDR3 comprises 12 residues. CDR1 and CDR2 (germline): ENHRY, SYGVKD. This CDR3 reads CAISDNLLNSDF. The CDR3 coding sequence is TGTGCCATCAGTGATAATCTATTGAACTCCGACTTC.

Written as DNA, the CDR3 is TGTGCCAGCAGCCCGGCCGGTGGAGTTTGGAAAAACATTCAGTACTTC. Amino acid sequence: CASSPAGGVWKNIQYF. The chain combines TRBV7-8 with TRBJ2-4; no firm D call. The CDR3 consists of 16 residues. Germline V gives CDR1 SGHVS, CDR2 FQNEAQ. With 5 bases removed from V and 4 bases from J, the gap between germline ends came to 18 bases.

The chain couples TRBV27 to TRBJ2-7, with D tentatively TRBD1 (6 bases). CDR1 is MNHEY and CDR2 is SMNVEV in the germline V gene (reference sequence). V lost 3 bases to trimming and J lost 7 bases, with 16 bases between them. This CDR3 is 14 amino acids long. The CDR3, as DNA: TGTGCCAGCAGTTTCCAGGGGAATTTGGGGGAGCAGTACTTC. Amino acid sequence: CASSFQGNLGEQYF.

The V and J genes are TRBV5-4 and TRBJ1-2, with 7 bases matching TRBD1. CDR3 size: 15 residues. Germline loops: CDR1 SGHNT, CDR2 YYREEE (reference sequence). The junction had 9 bases not matched to a gene; V was cut back by 4 bases and J by 3 bases. The CDR3 nucleotides read TGTGCCAGCAGCGGCCCCCGGGACAGTTACTATGGCTACACCTTC. Translated: CASSGPRDSYYGYTF.

The chain is built from TRBV2 and TRBJ2-1; 8 bases fit TRBD2. Germline loops: CDR1 SNHLY, CDR2 FYNNEI. The CDR3 is 15 residues long. With 5 bases clipped from V and 6 bases from J, the junction kept 9 bases outside the gene matches. The CDR3 here is CASSPGPAGGNEQFF. In nucleotides, the CDR3 is TGTGCCAGCAGTCCTGGCCCGGCGGGGGGCAATGAGCAGTTCTTC.

The chain joins TRBV4-2 to TRBJ2-7, with 10 bases lining up with TRBD1. The germline CDR1 and CDR2 sequences are LGHNA and YNFKEQ. V lost 0 bases and J lost 5; bases outside the gene matches: 7. The CDR3 is made up of 16 amino acids. The CDR3 region has the DNA TGTGCCAGCAGCCAAGATACGGGACAGGGGTTCGACGAGCAGTACTTC. Protein product: CASSQDTGQGFDEQYF.

This clone was seen once. This chain uses TRBV6-5 with TRBJ1-1; 7 positions match TRBD1. Losses at the gene ends were 6 bases for V and 3 bases for J; bases not matched to a gene: 7. Germline values: CDR1 MNHEY, CDR2 SVGAGI. This CDR3 is built from 14 residues. This chain's CDR3 is CASSQAGGYTEAFF. The CDR3 DNA reads as TGTGCCAGCAGCCAAGCAGGGGGGTACACTGAAGCTTTCTTT.

V is TRBV9 and J is TRBJ2-6; D perhaps matches TRBD2 (6 bases). Germline CDR1 and CDR2: SGDLS and YYNGEE. V was pared by 1 base and J by 0 bases, with 14 bases between. The CDR3 is made up of 18 amino acids. CDR3 bases: TGTGCCAGCAGCGTAACGGGGGAGGAGCGCTCTGGGGCCAACGTCCTGACTTTC. Translated, it gives CASSVTGEERSGANVLTF. Variable domain in full (rest from reference TRBV9 and TRBJ2-6): DSGVTQTPKHLITATGQRVTLRCSPRSGDLSVYWYQQSLDQGLQFLIQYYNGEERAKGNILERFSAQQFPDLHSELNLSSLELGDSALYFCASSVTGEERSGANVLTFGAGSRLTVL.

CDR3 in amino acids: CASSLARGPRDGYTF. The CDR3 DNA sequence: TGTGCCAGCAGCTTAGCAAGGGGCCCCAGAGATGGCTACACCTTC. The chain has TRBV7-8 and TRBJ1-2; the D gene is possibly TRBD1 (5 bases). Looked up from germline, CDR1 is SGHVS and CDR2 is FQNEAQ. The CDR3 consists of 15 residues. The V and J ends lost 0 bases and 6 bases respectively, with 14 bases between them.

A remark on this clone: With a much larger clone just one base away, this may be a read error. Written as DNA, the CDR3 is TGTGCCAGCAGTGGCTCGACTACAGATACGCAGTATTTT. Its translation is CASSGSTTDTQYF. The chain links TRBV6-4 to TRBJ2-3; D unresolved. The CDR3 has 13 amino acids. Germline V gives CDR1 MRHNA, CDR2 SNTAGT. The V gene lost 4 bases and the J gene lost 3 bases, with 8 bases spanning the gap.

This rearrangement joins TRBV9 to TRBJ1-2; D uncertain. The CDR3 has 13 amino acids. Germline lookup yields CDR1 SGDLS and CDR2 YYNGEE. Between the trimmed V and J ends, which lost 5 bases and 4 bases, there was a span of 12 bases. CDR3 sequence reads: CASSPGWGYGYTF. CDR3 in DNA: TGTGCCAGCAGTCCGGGATGGGGCTATGGCTACACCTTC.

The J gene is TRBJ1-3, the V gene TRBV19; a weak D match, TRBD1 (5 bases). The CDR3 is made up of 16 amino acids. Per the germline V gene, CDR1 is LNHDA and CDR2 is SQIVND (reference sequence). The ends were cut back, 3 bases at V and 0 bases at J, with 12 bases in the middle. The CDR3 nucleotides read TGTGCCAGTAGTATGCGGGGCCTAAGCTCTGGAAACACCATATATTTT. Its protein is CASSMRGLSSGNTIYF.

J is TRBJ2-3 and V is TRBV10-3, with D possibly TRBD1 on 8 matching bases. Trimming took off 6 bases at V and 4 bases at J, with 11 bases between the two ends. Germline-derived CDR1 and CDR2 are ENHRY and SYGVKD. CDR3 length equals 13 residues. The CDR3 here is CAIRTGGADTQYF. The CDR3 DNA sequence: TGTGCCATCAGAACAGGGGGGGCAGATACGCAGTATTTT.

The chain recombines TRBV5-6 with TRBJ2-3; TRBD1 matches 8 bases. The trim removed 2 bases at V and 4 bases at J, leaving 3 bases unmatched. CDR3 length: 14 residues. Per germline, CDR1 SGHDT and CDR2 YYEEEE. The chain's CDR3 is CASSFQGAADTQYF. The CDR3 nucleotides read TGTGCCAGCAGCTTTCAGGGGGCGGCAGATACGCAGTATTTT.

The chain employs TRBV4-1 and TRBJ1-3, with TRBD1 matching over 9 bases. This CDR3 is built from 16 residues. V shed 4 bases and J 2 bases; nucleotides not matched to a gene: 6. CDR1 is MGHRA and CDR2 is YSYEKL in the germline V gene. The CDR3 region has the DNA TGCGCCAGCAGCCGGCCCGGGACAGGGCCTGGAAACACCATATATTTT. Translation gives CASSRPGTGPGNTIYF.

The chain couples TRBV5-1 to TRBJ2-3, with TRBD1 matching 10 bases. After removal of 1 base from V and 2 bases from J, the junction contained 7 bases not matched to a gene. The germline CDR1 and CDR2 sequences are SGHRS and YFSETQ. The CDR3 has 17 amino acids. CDR3 residues: CASSLIPGQGPTDTQYF. The CDR3 coding sequence is TGCGCCAGCAGCTTGATACCGGGACAGGGGCCCACAGATACGCAGTATTTT.

The chain carries TRBV7-4 and TRBJ2-7; no reliable D call. The length of the CDR3 is 12 residues. The V and J ends lost 7 bases and 3 bases respectively, with 10 bases between them. Germline CDR1 and CDR2: SGHVT and SQSDAQ. CDR3 bases: TGTGCCAGCAAGCGAACTATCTACGAGCAGTACTTC. This sequence encodes CASKRTIYEQYF.

The chain carries TRBV15 and TRBJ1-2, with D unclear. The CDR3 totals 11 residues. The ends were cut back, 3 bases at V and 3 bases at J, with 2 bases in the middle. Germline CDR1 is LNHNV and CDR2 is YYDKDF (reference sequence). The CDR3 loop is CATSSYYGYTF. CDR3 nucleotides: TGTGCCACCAGCAGCTACTATGGCTACACCTTC.

The CDR3, as DNA: TGTGCCAGCAGCATGAACAGGGGGGGCTACGAGCAGTACTTC. Translation gives CASSMNRGGYEQYF. The V call is TRBV13, the J call TRBJ2-7, with a weak D call TRBD1 (8 bases). Trimming removed 5 bases from V and 3 bases from J, with 14 bases in between. Germline CDR1 is PRHDT and CDR2 is FYEKMQ (reference sequence). This CDR3 has 14 residues.

The chain is built from TRBV6-4 and TRBJ2-1, with D possibly TRBD2 on 6 matching bases. Germline CDR1 reads MRHNA; CDR2 reads SNTAGT. Trimming took off 3 bases at V and 5 bases at J, with 8 bases between the two ends. The length of the CDR3 is 13 residues. CDR3 DNA sequence: TGTGCCAGCAGTGAGGGGGGAAACAATGAGCAGTTCTTC. It encodes CASSEGGNNEQFF.

CDR3: CASSEYFQVAEQFF. Here the CDR3 DNA reads TGTGCCAGCAGTGAATATTTCCAGGTCGCTGAGCAGTTCTTC. This sequence joins TRBV25-1 and TRBJ2-1; D gene unclear. CDR3 size: 14 residues. CDR1 and CDR2 from the germline V gene are MGHDK and SYGVNS. Trimming took 0 bases from V and 9 from J, leaving 12 bases between them.